Shown below are 28 T cell receptor beta chains from a single sample sequenced in a study of T cell responses to AZD1222 COVID-19 vaccine. Sequencing used immunoSEQ multiplex PCR; TCRdb keeps in-frame clones, though not all of them. This sample has about 140,000 clones, with roughly 92% found just once. The source was peripheral blood, collected on day 0 of AZD1222 vaccination. The receptors were gathered from an adult in good health.

V and J are TRBV14 and TRBJ2-6; no reliable D call. CDR1 is SGHDN and CDR2 is FVKESK in the germline V gene. V was shortened by 1 base and J by 0 bases, with 10 bases between the two germline ends. CDR3 size: 17 residues. CDR3 sequence (DNA): TGTGCCAGCAGCCAAGGCATCTTTCCCTCTGGGGCCAACGTCCTGACTTTC. Its protein is CASSQGIFPSGANVLTF.

This chain joins TRBV10-3 and TRBJ1-2; 8 bases line up with TRBD1. V shed 4 bases, J shed 2 bases, and the junction held 6 bases outside the gene matches. This CDR3 comprises 15 residues. Germline assignment: CDR1 ENHRY and CDR2 SYGVKD. In nucleotides, the CDR3 is TGTGCCATCAGTGTCGGACAGGGCCAGAACTATGGCTACACCTTC. Translated, it gives CAISVGQGQNYGYTF.

The chain is built from TRBV19 and TRBJ2-7, with 7 bases identical to TRBD1. This CDR3 has 12 residues. With 10 bases clipped from V and 3 bases from J, the junction kept 6 bases outside the gene matches. The V gene's germline CDR1 is LNHDA and CDR2 SQIVND (reference sequence). CDR3 amino acids: CATGQVGYEQYF. The CDR3 DNA is TGTGCCACCGGACAGGTTGGCTACGAGCAGTACTTC.

The V gene is TRBV4-1, the J gene TRBJ2-7; 8 positions match TRBD2. CDR3 size: 19 residues. V was clipped by 2 bases and J by 4 bases; unmatched bases: 19. CDR1 and CDR2 from the germline V gene are MGHRA and YSYEKL. The DNA of the CDR3 is TGCGCCAGCAGCCAACCCTCCGGGACTAGAGGGGGTTTGGGGTACGAGCAGTACTTC. Translated, it gives CASSQPSGTRGGLGYEQYF.

J is TRBJ2-1 and V is TRBV4-1; 11 nucleotides match TRBD1. V was pared by 1 base and J by 4 bases, with 3 bases of the junction left unmatched. The CDR3 is made up of 16 amino acids. Germline lookup yields CDR1 MGHRA and CDR2 YSYEKL. The CDR3 reads CASSQVGTGGYNEQFF. For the CDR3, the DNA is TGCGCCAGCAGCCAAGTCGGGACAGGGGGGTACAATGAGCAGTTCTTC.

This rearrangement joins TRBV3-1 (or the pseudogene TRBV3-2) to TRBJ1-1; D unresolved. Germline V gene lookup returns CDR1 LGHDT and CDR2 YNNKEL (reference sequence). CDR3 length: 15 residues. V lost 0 bases and J 0 bases, leaving 8 bases between the germline ends. The CDR3 DNA is TGTGCCAGCAGCCAAGATTGGCAGATGAACACTGAAGCTTTCTTT. It is translated as CASSQDWQMNTEAFF.

The chain joins TRBV5-4 to TRBJ2-5; possible D gene TRBD1, 5 bases. The CDR3 is 14 residues long. From germline, CDR1 is SGHNT and CDR2 YYREEE (reference sequence). V lost 0 bases and J lost 1, with 7 bases in between. In nucleotides, the CDR3 is TGTGCCAGCAGCTTGGGGGGCAGCCAAGAGACCCAGTACTTC. It specifies CASSLGGSQETQYF. Full variable domain (outside the CDR3, taken from reference TRBV5-4 and TRBJ2-5): ETGVTQSPTHLIKTRGQQVTLRCSSQSGHNTVSWYQQALGQGPQFIFQYYREEENGRGNFPPRFSGLQFPNYSSELNVNALELDDSALYLCASSLGGSQETQYFGPGTRLLVL.

J is TRBJ2-1 and V is TRBV7-2, with TRBD2 as a possible D gene (6 bases). This CDR3 has 15 amino acids. V lost 4 bases, J lost 1 base, and 11 bases lay in between. In germline, CDR1 is SGHTA, CDR2 FQGNSA. CDR3 DNA sequence: TGTGCCAGCAGCTCGGGACTTCGGTCCTACAATGAGCAGTTCTTC. Translating gives CASSSGLRSYNEQFF.

The chain carries TRBV4-2 and TRBJ2-1; the match to TRBD2 covers 9 bases. This CDR3 comprises 17 residues. Germline CDR1 is LGHNA and CDR2 is YNFKEQ. The ends lost 4 bases at V and 3 bases at J; junction bases unmatched: 10. CDR3 coding DNA: TGTGCCAGCAGCCCGACCGATGGGACTAGCAGCTACAATGAGCAGTTCTTC. Translating gives CASSPTDGTSSYNEQFF.

The chain carries TRBV28 and TRBJ2-5; 12 bases are a match to TRBD2. The germline CDR1 and CDR2 sequences are MDHEN and SYDVKM. This CDR3 is built from 14 residues. Trimming removed 10 bases from V and 4 bases from J; junction bases left unmatched: 7. The CDR3 loop is CATKASGGAETQYF. The CDR3 DNA is TGTGCCACAAAAGCTAGCGGGGGGGCAGAGACCCAGTACTTC.

The chain uses TRBV4-1 and TRBJ2-1; 7 bases map to TRBD2. The germline V gene encodes CDR1 MGHRA and CDR2 YSYEKL. The trim removed 4 bases at V and 7 bases at J, leaving 22 bases unmatched. The CDR3 has 19 residues. Written as DNA, the CDR3 is TGCGCCAGCAGCCGAAACGATCCCACCACTAGCGTTCACGAGAATGAGCAGTTCTTC. This encodes CASSRNDPTTSVHENEQFF.

As for this clone: Other DNA sequences in this sample translate to the same CDR3. The CDR3 nucleotides are TGTGCCAGCAGCCTGGGGTTGTCTAATCAGCCCCAGCATTTT. As protein: CASSLGLSNQPQHF. The V gene is TRBV7-2, the J gene TRBJ1-5; no clear D gene. The CDR3 extends over 14 amino acids. Germline CDR1 is SGHTA and CDR2 is FQGNSA. V gave up 5 bases and J gave up 4 bases, with 12 bases separating them.

The chain uses TRBV27 and TRBJ2-2; weak D call: TRBD2 (6 bases). Trimming cost V 5 bases and J 8 bases, with 12 bases left between them. The CDR3 spans 13 residues. Germline CDR1 reads MNHEY; CDR2 reads SMNVEV (reference sequence). This CDR3 is CASSPPGRGELFF. CDR3 nucleotide sequence: TGTGCCAGCAGTCCTCCAGGGAGGGGGGAGCTGTTTTTT.

This clone was detected once. The chain uses TRBV7-9 and TRBJ2-7; D is unresolved. Germline CDR1 is SEHNR and CDR2 is FQNEAQ (reference sequence). Trimming shortened V by 2 bases and J by 6 bases, and 8 bases separated the two germline ends. The CDR3 has 12 residues. The CDR3 region is CASSLSKGEQYF. The CDR3 coding sequence is TGTGCCAGCAGCTTATCGAAGGGCGAGCAGTACTTC.

The V gene is TRBV15, the J gene TRBJ1-5, with D possibly TRBD1 on 5 matching bases. This CDR3 is built from 12 residues. The germline V gene has CDR1 LNHNV and CDR2 YYDKDF (reference sequence). The V end lost 5 bases, the J end lost 10 bases, and 12 bases lay between the germline ends. CDR3 residues: CATSSYTGPQHF. CDR3 coding DNA: TGTGCCACCAGCTCCTACACAGGCCCCCAGCATTTT.

The rearrangement joins TRBV9 to TRBJ2-1; 7 nucleotides agree with TRBD2. This CDR3 contains 19 residues. Per the germline V gene, CDR1 is SGDLS and CDR2 is YYNGEE. The J segment lost 0 bases and the V segment lost 3 bases, leaving 15 bases of the junction unmatched. The CDR3 reads CASSGGLDLRTSSYNEQFF. The CDR3 DNA reads as TGTGCCAGCAGCGGCGGACTAGATCTCCGTACGAGCTCCTACAATGAGCAGTTCTTC. The entire variable domain, with the rest obtained from reference TRBV9 and TRBJ2-1, is as follows: DSGVTQTPKHLITATGQRVTLRCSPRSGDLSVYWYQQSLDQGLQFLIQYYNGEERAKGNILERFSAQQFPDLHSELNLSSLELGDSALYFCASSGGLDLRTSSYNEQFFGPGTRLTVL.

For the CDR3, the DNA is TGTGCCAGCAGCCAAGGAAACAGCGGCCGGGACGTCTCCTACGAGCAGTACTTC. It yields the protein CASSQGNSGRDVSYEQYF. The rearrangement joins TRBV4-2 to TRBJ2-7; tentatively, D is TRBD1 or TRBD2 (5 bases each). Looked up from germline, CDR1 is LGHNA and CDR2 is YNFKEQ. CDR3 length: 18 amino acids. V lost 1 base to trimming and J lost 0 bases, with 19 bases between them.

V is TRBV27 and J is TRBJ2-2; D is unresolved. Germline assignment: CDR1 MNHEY and CDR2 SMNVEV (reference sequence). With 4 bases removed from V and 3 bases from J, the gap between germline ends came to 6 bases. CDR3 length: 13 residues. The CDR3 bases are TGTGCCAGCAGTTCGCACTACACCGGGGAGCTGTTTTTT. Its protein is CASSSHYTGELFF.

The J gene is TRBJ2-2, the V gene TRBV19, with D unclear. V dropped 5 bases and J dropped 6 bases, with 10 bases sitting between them. Germline lookup yields CDR1 LNHDA and CDR2 SQIVND (reference sequence). This CDR3 comprises 13 residues. The CDR3 here is CASSDSFAGELFF. The CDR3 DNA reads TGTGCCAGTAGTGACTCCTTCGCCGGGGAGCTGTTTTTT.

This sequence joins TRBV11-1 and TRBJ1-1; D call uncertain. V gave up 0 bases and J gave up 0 bases, with 5 bases separating them. This CDR3 has 14 residues. Germline CDR1 is SGHAT and CDR2 is FQDESV (reference sequence). CDR3 loop: CASSLASLNTEAFF. In DNA, the CDR3 is TGTGCCAGCAGCTTAGCTTCCCTGAACACTGAAGCTTTCTTT.

This sequence joins TRBV5-6 and TRBJ1-2; perhaps TRBD1 as D (6 bases). The length of the CDR3 is 14 residues. Germline loops: CDR1 SGHDT, CDR2 YYEEEE. V was clipped by 4 bases and J by 7 bases, with 17 bases between them. The CDR3 DNA is TGTGCCAGCAGCGTACTTAACAGGGAGTCTGGCTACACCTTC. It encodes CASSVLNRESGYTF.

In regard to this clone: Other nucleotide sequences in the sample specify the same CDR3. This rearrangement joins TRBV9 to TRBJ2-3; no definite D call. The V end was cut by 0 bases, the J end by 4 bases, with 3 bases between. Germline loops: CDR1 SGDLS, CDR2 YYNGEE. The CDR3 is 12 residues long. As DNA, the CDR3 is TGTGCCAGCAGCGTAGTGCCAGATACGCAGTATTTT. Translation gives CASSVVPDTQYF.

This rearrangement joins TRBV5-1 to TRBJ2-2; D is undetermined. Trimming left V 2 bases short and J 5 bases short, with 19 bases between. Germline V CDR1 and CDR2: SGHRS, YFSETQ. The CDR3 spans 17 residues. The CDR3 coding sequence is TGCGCCAGCAGCTTTGTTGTCGGTGACACCCAGACCGGGGAGCTGTTTTTT. It translates to CASSFVVGDTQTGELFF.

The chain uses TRBV14 and TRBJ1-2; D is uncertain. The V gene's germline CDR1 is SGHDN and CDR2 FVKESK. Between the trimmed V and J ends, which lost 4 bases and 7 bases, there was a span of 13 bases. The CDR3 loop spans 13 amino acids. This CDR3 is CASSPQVAGGYTF. CDR3 nucleotides: TGTGCCAGCAGCCCTCAGGTTGCGGGTGGCTACACCTTC.

This rearrangement joins TRBV6-5 to TRBJ1-2, with 8 positions matching TRBD1. V shed 2 bases, J shed 7 bases, and the junction held 9 bases outside the gene matches. The CDR3 consists of 15 residues. CDR1 and CDR2 (germline): MNHEY, SVGAGI. For the CDR3, the DNA is TGTGCCAGCAGTTACGATGGACAGGGTGGAAGTGGCTACACCTTC. It codes for CASSYDGQGGSGYTF.

The rearrangement links TRBV9 to TRBJ2-3; no clear D gene. Germline lookup yields CDR1 SGDLS and CDR2 YYNGEE. CDR3 size: 14 residues. Between the trimmed V and J ends, which lost 4 bases and 0 bases, there was a span of 9 bases. The CDR3 region has the DNA TGTGCCAGCAGCACGAGAACTAGCACAGATACGCAGTATTTT. Translation gives CASSTRTSTDTQYF.

The chain has TRBV18 and TRBJ2-7, with 7 bases fitting TRBD2. V shed 5 bases and J 0 bases; nucleotides not matched to a gene: 13. The CDR3 has 17 amino acids. CDR1 KGHSH and CDR2 LQKENI come from the germline V gene. This chain's CDR3 is CASSYRTALADSYEQYF. The CDR3 DNA reads TGTGCCAGCTCATACAGGACCGCGCTAGCGGACTCCTACGAGCAGTACTTC.

This clone showed up just once. The genes are TRBV3-1 (or the pseudogene TRBV3-2) and TRBJ1-2; tentatively, D is TRBD1 (5 bases). In germline, CDR1 is LGHDT, CDR2 YNNKEL (reference sequence). Trimming shortened V by 4 bases and J by 5 bases, and 11 bases separated the two germline ends. The CDR3 consists of 13 residues. CDR3 region: CASSPREGYGYTF. The CDR3 DNA sequence: TGTGCCAGCAGCCCCCGGGAGGGGTATGGCTACACCTTC.